This T cell receptor (beta chain) originates from a study of blood T cell repertoires in COVID-19. Measured with immunoSEQ multiplex PCR; TCRdb has only the in-frame clones, and not every one. The sample carries some 180,000 clones, 70% to 80% recorded once. J gave up 8 bases and V 6 bases, and 6 bases lay outside the gene matches. Looked up from germline, CDR1 is SGHTA and CDR2 is FQGTGA. This CDR3 comprises 14 residues. The receptor was derived from a man aged 60 to 69 who had been exposed to COVID-19. This chain links TRBV7-3 with TRBJ2-1, with 11 bases fitting TRBD2. Input material: PBMCs or T cells enriched from blood (not recorded which). The CDR3 DNA reads as TGTGCCAGCAGTTCTAGCGGGAGGCAGGATGAGCAGTTCTTC. Translating it yields CASSSSGRQDEQFF.